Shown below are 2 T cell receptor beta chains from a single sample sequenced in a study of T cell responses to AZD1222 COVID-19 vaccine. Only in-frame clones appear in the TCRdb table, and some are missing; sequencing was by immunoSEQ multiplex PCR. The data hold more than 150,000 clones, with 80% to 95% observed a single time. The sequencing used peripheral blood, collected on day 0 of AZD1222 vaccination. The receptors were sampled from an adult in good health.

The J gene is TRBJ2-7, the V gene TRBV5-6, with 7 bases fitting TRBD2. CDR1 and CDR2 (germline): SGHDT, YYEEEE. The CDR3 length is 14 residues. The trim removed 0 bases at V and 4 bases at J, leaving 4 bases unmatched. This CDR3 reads CASSLAAGVYEQYF. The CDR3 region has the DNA TGTGCCAGCAGCTTGGCGGCGGGAGTATACGAGCAGTACTTC.

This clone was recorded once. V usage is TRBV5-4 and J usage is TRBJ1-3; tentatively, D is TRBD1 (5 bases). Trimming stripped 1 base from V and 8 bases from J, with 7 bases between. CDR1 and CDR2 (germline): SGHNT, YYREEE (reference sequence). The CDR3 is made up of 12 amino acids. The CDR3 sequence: CASSLRGDTIYF. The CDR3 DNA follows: TGTGCCAGCAGCTTGAGGGGAGACACCATATATTTT. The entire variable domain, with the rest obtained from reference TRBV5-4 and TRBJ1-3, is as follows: ETGVTQSPTHLIKTRGQQVTLRCSSQSGHNTVSWYQQALGQGPQFIFQYYREEENGRGNFPPRFSGLQFPNYSSELNVNALELDDSALYLCASSLRGDTIYFGEGSWLTVV.